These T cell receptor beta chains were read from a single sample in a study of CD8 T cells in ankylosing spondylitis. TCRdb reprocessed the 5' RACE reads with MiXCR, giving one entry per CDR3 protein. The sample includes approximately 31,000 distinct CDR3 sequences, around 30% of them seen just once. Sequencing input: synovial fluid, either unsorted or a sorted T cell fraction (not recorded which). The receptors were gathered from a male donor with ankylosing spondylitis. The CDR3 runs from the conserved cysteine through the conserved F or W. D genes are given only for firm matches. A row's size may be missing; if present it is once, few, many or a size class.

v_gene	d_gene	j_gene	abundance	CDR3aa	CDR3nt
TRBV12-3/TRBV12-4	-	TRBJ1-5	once	CASSLDPIGYSNQPQHF	TGTGCCAGCAGTTTGGACCCTATCGGGTATAGCAATCAGCCCCAGCATTTT
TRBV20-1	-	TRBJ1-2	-	CSARDLGQDYYGYTF	TGCAGTGCTAGAGATTTGGGGCAGGACTACTATGGCTACACCTTC
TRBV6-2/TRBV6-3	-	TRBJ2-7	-	CASSPYVAYEQYF	TGTGCCAGCAGTCCTTATGTCGCCTACGAGCAGTACTTC
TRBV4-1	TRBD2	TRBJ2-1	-	CASSLLTSGDNEQFF	TGCGCCAGCAGCCTATTGACTAGCGGAGACAATGAGCAGTTCTTC
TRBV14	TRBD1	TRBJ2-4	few	CASSQTDRGYIQYF	TGTGCCAGCAGCCAAACGGACAGGGGATACATTCAGTACTTC
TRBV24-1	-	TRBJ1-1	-	CATSDSADLNTEAFF	TGTGCCACCAGTGATTCCGCAGATTTGAACACTGAAGCTTTCTTT
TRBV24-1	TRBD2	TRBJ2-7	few	CATSDLSLAGGPWSSVEQYF	TGTGCCACCAGTGATTTGTCCCTAGCGGGAGGGCCGTGGTCATCTGTCGAGCAGTACTTC
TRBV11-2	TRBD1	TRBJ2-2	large	CASSYLGQGSTGELFF	TGTGCCAGCAGCTACTTGGGACAGGGGTCCACCGGGGAGCTGTTTTTT
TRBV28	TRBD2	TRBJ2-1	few	CASSFAGGTNEQFF	TGTGCCAGCAGTTTCGCGGGAGGGACGAATGAGCAGTTCTTC
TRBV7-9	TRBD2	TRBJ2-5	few	CASSQITSDVETQYF	TGTGCCAGCAGCCAGATCACTAGCGATGTGGAGACCCAGTACTTC
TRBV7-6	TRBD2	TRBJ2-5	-	CASSPAAGTRKETQYF	TGTGCCAGCAGCCCTGCCGCGGGGACTAGGAAAGAGACCCAGTACTTC
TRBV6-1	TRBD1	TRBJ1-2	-	CASSDEAGGSYGYTF	TGTGCCAGCAGTGACGAGGCAGGGGGCTCCTATGGCTACACCTTC
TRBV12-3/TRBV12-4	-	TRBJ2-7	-	CASSLRGAYSYEQYF	TGTGCCAGCAGTTTACGCGGGGCCTATTCCTACGAGCAGTACTTC
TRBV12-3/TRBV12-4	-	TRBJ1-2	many	CTFSLTVEDAARGVGYTF	TGTACCTTCAGTTTAACGGTAGAGGACGCCGCTCGGGGAGTTGGCTACACCTTC
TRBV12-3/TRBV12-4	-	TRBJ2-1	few	CASSTMDSYNEQFF	TGTGCCAGCAGTACCATGGACTCCTACAATGAGCAGTTCTTC
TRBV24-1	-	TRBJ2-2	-	CATSDSTERVLFF	TGTGCCACCAGTGATTCGACGGAAAGGGTGCTGTTTTTT
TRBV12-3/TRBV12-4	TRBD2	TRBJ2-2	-	CASNAGGGNTGELFF	TGTGCCAGCAACGCGGGGGGGGGGAACACCGGGGAGCTGTTTTTT
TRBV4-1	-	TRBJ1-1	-	CASSQDQHMAFF	TGCGCCAGCAGCCAAGATCAGCACATGGCTTTCTTT
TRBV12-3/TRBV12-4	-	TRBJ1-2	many	CASSTYYGYTF	TGTGCCAGCAGTACTTACTATGGCTACACCTTC
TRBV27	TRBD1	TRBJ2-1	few	CASSFRRQGANEQFF	TGTGCCAGCAGTTTTCGAAGACAGGGGGCCAATGAGCAGTTCTTC
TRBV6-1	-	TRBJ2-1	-	CASSPLGDNEQFF	TGTGCCAGCAGTCCTCTCGGGGACAATGAGCAGTTCTTC
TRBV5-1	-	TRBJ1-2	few	CASSRNGHGVYGYTF	TGCGCCAGCAGCCGGAATGGACATGGCGTCTATGGCTACACCTTC
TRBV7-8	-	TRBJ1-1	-	CASSRGDATEAFF	TGTGCCAGCAGCAGGGGGGACGCCACTGAAGCTTTCTTT
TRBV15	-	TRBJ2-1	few	CATKGLALTYNNEQFF	TGTGCCACCAAGGGGCTAGCTCTTACCTACAACAATGAGCAGTTCTTC
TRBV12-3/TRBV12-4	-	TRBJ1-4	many	CASSLAPSIGEKLFF	TGTGCCAGCAGTTTAGCCCCTTCCATTGGCGAAAAACTGTTTTTT
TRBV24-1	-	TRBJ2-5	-	CATSETGTLQETLYF	TGTGCCACCAGTGAGACCGGGACACTCCAAGAGACCCTGTACTTC
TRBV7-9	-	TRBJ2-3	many	CASSLRGGDRPADTQYF	TGTGCCAGCAGCCTAAGAGGTGGCGACCGGCCCGCAGATACGCAGTATTTT
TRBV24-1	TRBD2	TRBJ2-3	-	CATSAVGTSGDTTDTQYF	TGTGCCACCAGTGCCGTCGGGACTAGCGGGGACACCACAGATACGCAGTATTTT
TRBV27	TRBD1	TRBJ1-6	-	CASSLRQGSYNSPLHF	TGTGCCAGCAGTCTGAGACAGGGCTCCTATAATTCACCCCTCCACTTT
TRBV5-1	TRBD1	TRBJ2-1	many	CASSDLTGGNEQFF	TGCGCCAGCAGCGACCTTACAGGGGGCAATGAGCAGTTCTTC
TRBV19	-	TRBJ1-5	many	CASSMVLYSNQPQHF	TGTGCCAGTAGTATGGTCCTCTATAGCAATCAGCCCCAGCATTTT
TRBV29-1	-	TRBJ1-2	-	CSVEFRAAYGYTF	TGCAGCGTTGAATTCAGGGCTGCCTATGGCTACACCTTC
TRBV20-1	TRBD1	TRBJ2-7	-	CSARGDRDHEQYF	TGCAGTGCTAGGGGGGACAGGGACCACGAGCAGTACTTC
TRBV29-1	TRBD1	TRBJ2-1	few	CSAGTDYNEQFF	TGCAGCGCTGGGACAGATTACAATGAGCAGTTCTTC
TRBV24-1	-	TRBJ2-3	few	CATSDRGDTQYF	TGTGCCACCAGTGATAGGGGCGATACGCAGTATTTT
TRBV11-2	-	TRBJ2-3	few	CASSIGRDTQYF	TGTGCCAGCAGCATAGGACGGGATACGCAGTATTTT
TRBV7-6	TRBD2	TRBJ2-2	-	CASSLGAGGPLTGELFF	TGTGCCAGCAGCTTGGGAGCGGGAGGGCCCCTCACCGGGGAGCTGTTTTTT
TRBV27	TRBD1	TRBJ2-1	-	CASSLPDRGSGTYNEQFF	TGTGCCAGCAGTTTACCTGACAGGGGGAGTGGCACCTACAATGAGCAGTTCTTC
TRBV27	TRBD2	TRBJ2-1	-	CASSFFPQRENNEQFF	TGTGCCAGCAGTTTCTTCCCCCAGCGGGAGAACAATGAGCAGTTCTTC
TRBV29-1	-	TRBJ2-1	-	CSALPGRSNEQFF	TGCAGCGCCCTACCGGGACGAAGCAATGAGCAGTTCTTC
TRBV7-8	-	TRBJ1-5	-	CASSSLPGDYQPQHF	TGTGCCAGCAGCTCTTTACCAGGGGACTATCAGCCCCAGCATTTT
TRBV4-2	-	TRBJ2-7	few	CASSQEAGSSYEQYF	TGTGCCAGCAGCCAAGAGGCAGGGAGCTCCTACGAGCAGTACTTC
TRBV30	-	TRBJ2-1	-	CAWSSRNGDEQFF	TGTGCCTGGAGCTCCCGCAACGGGGATGAGCAGTTCTTC
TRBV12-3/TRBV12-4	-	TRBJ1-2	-	CASSLDRVSLIGGYTF	TGTGCCAGCAGTCTAGACCGGGTTTCCCTGATCGGTGGCTACACCTTC
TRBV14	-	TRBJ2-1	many	CASSQDWTATNEQFF	TGTGCCAGCAGCCAGGACTGGACAGCCACAAATGAGCAGTTCTTC
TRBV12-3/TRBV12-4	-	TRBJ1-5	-	CASSPTGLNQPQHF	TGTGCCAGCAGCCCAACAGGGTTGAATCAGCCCCAGCATTTT
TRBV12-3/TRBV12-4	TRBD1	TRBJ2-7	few	CASSHTGGRGEQYF	TGTGCCAGCAGTCATACAGGGGGCCGGGGCGAGCAGTACTTC
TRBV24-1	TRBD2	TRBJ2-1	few	CATSDFAGLAGYGEQFF	TGTGCCACCAGTGATTTCGCCGGACTAGCGGGATATGGTGAGCAGTTCTTC
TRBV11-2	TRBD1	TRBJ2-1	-	CASSPSFGTEYNEQFF	TGTGCCAGCAGCCCTTCGTTTGGGACAGAATACAATGAGCAGTTCTTC
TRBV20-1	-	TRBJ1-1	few	CSAREGVTEAFF	TGCAGTGCTAGAGAGGGGGTTACTGAAGCTTTCTTT
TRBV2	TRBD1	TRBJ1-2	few	CASSGGQAGNGYTF	TGTGCCAGCAGCGGTGGACAGGCGGGGAATGGCTACACCTTC